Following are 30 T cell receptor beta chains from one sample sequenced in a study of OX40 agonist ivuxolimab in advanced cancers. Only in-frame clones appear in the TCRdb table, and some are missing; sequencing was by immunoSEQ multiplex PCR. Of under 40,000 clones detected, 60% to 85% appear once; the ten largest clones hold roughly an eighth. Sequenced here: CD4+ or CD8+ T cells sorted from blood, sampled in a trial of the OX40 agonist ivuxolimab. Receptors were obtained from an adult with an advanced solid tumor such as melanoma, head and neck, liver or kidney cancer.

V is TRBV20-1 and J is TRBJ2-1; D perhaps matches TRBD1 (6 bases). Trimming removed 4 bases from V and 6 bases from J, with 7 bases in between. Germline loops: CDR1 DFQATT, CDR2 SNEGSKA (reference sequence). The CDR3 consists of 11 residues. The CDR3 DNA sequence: TGCAGTGCTATACAGGGCAATGAGCAGTTCTTC. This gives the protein CSAIQGNEQFF.

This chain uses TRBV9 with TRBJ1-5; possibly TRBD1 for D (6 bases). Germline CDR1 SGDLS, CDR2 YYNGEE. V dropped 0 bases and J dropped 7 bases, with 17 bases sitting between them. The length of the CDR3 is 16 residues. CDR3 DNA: TGTGCCAGCAGCGTAGAGGAAGGGGGTCCGGGACAGCCCCAGCATTTT. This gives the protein CASSVEEGGPGQPQHF.

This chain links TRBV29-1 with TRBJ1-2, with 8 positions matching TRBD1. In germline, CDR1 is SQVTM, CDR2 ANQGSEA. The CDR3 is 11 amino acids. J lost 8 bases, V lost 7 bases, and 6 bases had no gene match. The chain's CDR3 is CSAGQDGGYTF. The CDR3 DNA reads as TGCAGCGCGGGACAGGACGGGGGCTACACCTTC.

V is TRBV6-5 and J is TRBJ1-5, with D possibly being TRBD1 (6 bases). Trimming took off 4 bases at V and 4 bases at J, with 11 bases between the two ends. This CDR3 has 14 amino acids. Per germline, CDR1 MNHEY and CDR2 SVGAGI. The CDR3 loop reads CASSSPGENQPQHF. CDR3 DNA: TGTGCCAGCAGTTCCCCAGGGGAGAATCAGCCCCAGCATTTT.

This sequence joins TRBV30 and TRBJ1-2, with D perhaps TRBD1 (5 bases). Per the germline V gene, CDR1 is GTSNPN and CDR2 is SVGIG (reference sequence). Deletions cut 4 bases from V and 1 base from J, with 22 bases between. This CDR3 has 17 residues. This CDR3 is CAWKAQGRTRYNYGYTF. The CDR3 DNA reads TGTGCCTGGAAAGCCCAGGGAAGAACGCGATATAACTATGGCTACACCTTC.

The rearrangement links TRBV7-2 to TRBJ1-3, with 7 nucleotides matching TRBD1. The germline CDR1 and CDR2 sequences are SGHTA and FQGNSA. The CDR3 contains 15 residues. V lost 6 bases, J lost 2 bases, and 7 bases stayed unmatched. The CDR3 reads CASSPDRAAGNTIYF. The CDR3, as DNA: TGTGCCAGCAGTCCCGACAGGGCTGCTGGAAACACCATATATTTT. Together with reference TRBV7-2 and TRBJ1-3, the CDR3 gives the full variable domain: GAGVSQSPSNKVTEKGKDVELRCDPISGHTALYWYRQSLGQGLEFLIYFQGNSAPDKSGLPSDRFSAERTGGSVSTLTIQRTQQEDSAVYLCASSPDRAAGNTIYFGEGSWLTVV.

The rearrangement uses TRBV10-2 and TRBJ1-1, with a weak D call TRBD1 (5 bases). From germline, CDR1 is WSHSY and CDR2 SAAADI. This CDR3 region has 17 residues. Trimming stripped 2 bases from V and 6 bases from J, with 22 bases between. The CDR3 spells CASSEGGVSHISAEAFF. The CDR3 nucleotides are TGCGCCAGCAGTGAGGGGGGGGTCAGCCACATTAGTGCTGAAGCTTTCTTT.

The CDR3 DNA is TGTGCCAGCAGACAGGCAACCTATGGCTACACCTTC. Amino acid sequence: CASRQATYGYTF. V is TRBV6-5 and J is TRBJ1-2; a possible D gene is TRBD1 (5 bases). The germline V gene encodes CDR1 MNHEY and CDR2 SVGAGI. The CDR3 spans 12 residues. Between the trimmed V and J ends, which lost 6 bases and 4 bases, there was a span of 9 bases.

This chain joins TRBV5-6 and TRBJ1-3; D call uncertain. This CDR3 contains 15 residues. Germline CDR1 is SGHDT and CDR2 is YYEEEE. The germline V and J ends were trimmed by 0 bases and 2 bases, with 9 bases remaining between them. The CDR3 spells CASSLGGQAGNTIYF. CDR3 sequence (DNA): TGTGCCAGCAGCTTGGGAGGGCAGGCTGGAAACACCATATATTTT.

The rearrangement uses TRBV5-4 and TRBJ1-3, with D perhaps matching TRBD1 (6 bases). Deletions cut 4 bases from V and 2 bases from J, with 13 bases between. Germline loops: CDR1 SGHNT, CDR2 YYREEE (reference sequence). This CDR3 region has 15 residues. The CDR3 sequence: CASSDKGGAGNTIYF. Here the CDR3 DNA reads TGTGCCAGCAGCGATAAGGGGGGCGCTGGAAACACCATATATTTT. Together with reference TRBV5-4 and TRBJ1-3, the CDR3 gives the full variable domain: ETGVTQSPTHLIKTRGQQVTLRCSSQSGHNTVSWYQQALGQGPQFIFQYYREEENGRGNFPPRFSGLQFPNYSSELNVNALELDDSALYLCASSDKGGAGNTIYFGEGSWLTVV.

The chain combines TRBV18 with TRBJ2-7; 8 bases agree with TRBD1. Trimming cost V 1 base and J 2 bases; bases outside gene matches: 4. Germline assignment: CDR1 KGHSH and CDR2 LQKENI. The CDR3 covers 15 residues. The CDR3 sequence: CASSPRTGLAYEQYF. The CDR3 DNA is TGTGCCAGCTCACCACGGACAGGGCTTGCCTACGAGCAGTACTTC.

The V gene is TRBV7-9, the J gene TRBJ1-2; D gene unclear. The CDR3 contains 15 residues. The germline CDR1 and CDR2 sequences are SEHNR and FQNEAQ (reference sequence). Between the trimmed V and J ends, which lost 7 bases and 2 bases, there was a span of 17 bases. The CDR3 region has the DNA TGTGCCAGCACCCAAGGCGTGGGTTTGAACTATGGCTACACCTTC. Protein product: CASTQGVGLNYGYTF.

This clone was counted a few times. The CDR3 is CASSSDNNTEAFF. DNA of the CDR3: TGTGCCAGCAGCTCGGACAACAACACTGAAGCTTTCTTT. V gene TRBV11-3 combines with J gene TRBJ1-1; D possibly corresponds to TRBD1 (5 bases). Per germline, CDR1 SGHNT and CDR2 YENEEA. Trimming removed 4 bases from V and 2 bases from J, with 8 bases in between. This CDR3 has 13 amino acids.

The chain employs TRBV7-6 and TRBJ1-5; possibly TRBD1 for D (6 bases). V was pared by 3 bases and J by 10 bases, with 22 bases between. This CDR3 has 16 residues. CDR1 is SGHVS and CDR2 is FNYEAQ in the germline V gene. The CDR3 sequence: CASSLGGGSAFGPQHF. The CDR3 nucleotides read TGTGCCAGCAGCTTGGGAGGGGGGAGTGCTTTCGGACCCCAGCATTTT.

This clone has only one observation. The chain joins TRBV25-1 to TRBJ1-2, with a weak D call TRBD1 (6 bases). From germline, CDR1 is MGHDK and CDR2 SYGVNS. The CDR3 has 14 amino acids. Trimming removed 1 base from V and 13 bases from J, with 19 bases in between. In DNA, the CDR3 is TGTGCCAGCAGTGAATTGGGCGTGGGGACACCCCGCACCTTC. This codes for CASSELGVGTPRTF.

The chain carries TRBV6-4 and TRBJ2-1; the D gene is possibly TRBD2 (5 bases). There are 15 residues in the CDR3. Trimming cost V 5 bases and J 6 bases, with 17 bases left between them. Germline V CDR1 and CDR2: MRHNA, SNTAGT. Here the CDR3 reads CASSPPEDYCNEQFF. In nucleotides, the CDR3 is TGTGCCAGCAGTCCTCCAGAAGACTACTGCAATGAGCAGTTCTTC.

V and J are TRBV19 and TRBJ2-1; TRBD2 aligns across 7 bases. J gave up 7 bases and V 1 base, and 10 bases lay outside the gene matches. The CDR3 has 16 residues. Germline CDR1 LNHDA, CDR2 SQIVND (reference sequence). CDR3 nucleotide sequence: TGTGCCAGTAGTATAGTTGGGACTACTGGAGGGAATGAGCAGTTCTTC. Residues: CASSIVGTTGGNEQFF.

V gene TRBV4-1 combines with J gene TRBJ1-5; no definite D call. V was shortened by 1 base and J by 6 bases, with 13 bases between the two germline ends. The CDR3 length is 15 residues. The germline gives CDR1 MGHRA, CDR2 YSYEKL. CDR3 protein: CASSQGRSGGQPQHF. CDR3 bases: TGCGCCAGCAGCCAAGGTAGATCGGGAGGTCAGCCCCAGCATTTT.

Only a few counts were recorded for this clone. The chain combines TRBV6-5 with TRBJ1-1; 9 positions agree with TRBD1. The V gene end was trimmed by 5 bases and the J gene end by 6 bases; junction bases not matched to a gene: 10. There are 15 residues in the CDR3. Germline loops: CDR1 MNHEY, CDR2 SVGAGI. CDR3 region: CASSPGDRGSAEAFF. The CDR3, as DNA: TGTGCCAGCAGTCCTGGAGACAGGGGGAGCGCTGAAGCTTTCTTT.

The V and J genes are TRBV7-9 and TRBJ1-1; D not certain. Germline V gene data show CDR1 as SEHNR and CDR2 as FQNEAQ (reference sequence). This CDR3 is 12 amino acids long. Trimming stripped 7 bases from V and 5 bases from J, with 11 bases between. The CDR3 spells CASMETYTEAFF. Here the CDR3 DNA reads TGTGCCAGCATGGAGACTTATACTGAAGCTTTCTTT. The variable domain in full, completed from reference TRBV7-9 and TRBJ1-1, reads DTGVSQNPRHKITKRGQNVTFRCDPISEHNRLYWYRQTLGQGPEFLTYFQNEAQLEKSRLLSDRFSAERPKGSFSTLEIQRTEQGDSAMYLCASMETYTEAFFGQGTRLTVV.

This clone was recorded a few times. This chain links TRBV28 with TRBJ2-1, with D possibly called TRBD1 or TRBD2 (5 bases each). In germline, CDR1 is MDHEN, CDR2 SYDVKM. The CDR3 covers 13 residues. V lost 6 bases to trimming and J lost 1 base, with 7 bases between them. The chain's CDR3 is CASRGESYNEQFF. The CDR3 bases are TGTGCCAGCAGGGGGGAGTCCTACAATGAGCAGTTCTTC.

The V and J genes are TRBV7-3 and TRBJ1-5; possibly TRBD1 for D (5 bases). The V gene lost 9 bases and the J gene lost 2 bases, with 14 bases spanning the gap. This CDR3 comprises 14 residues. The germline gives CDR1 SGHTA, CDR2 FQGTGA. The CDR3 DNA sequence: TGTGCCAGGCCTGAAGGGGTGGGCAATCAGCCCCAGCATTTT. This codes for CARPEGVGNQPQHF.

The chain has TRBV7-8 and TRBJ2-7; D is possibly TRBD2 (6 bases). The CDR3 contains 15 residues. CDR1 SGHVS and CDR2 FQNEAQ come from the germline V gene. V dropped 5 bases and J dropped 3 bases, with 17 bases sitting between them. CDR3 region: CASSRGTATSYEQYF. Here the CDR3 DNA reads TGTGCCAGCAGCCGGGGGACGGCTACTAGCTACGAGCAGTACTTC. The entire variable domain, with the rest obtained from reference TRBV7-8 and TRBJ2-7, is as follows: GAGVSQSPRYKVAKRGQDVALRCDPISGHVSLFWYQQALGQGPEFLTYFQNEAQLDKSGLPSDRFFAERPEGSVSTLKIQRTQQEDSAVYLCASSRGTATSYEQYFGPGTRLTVT.

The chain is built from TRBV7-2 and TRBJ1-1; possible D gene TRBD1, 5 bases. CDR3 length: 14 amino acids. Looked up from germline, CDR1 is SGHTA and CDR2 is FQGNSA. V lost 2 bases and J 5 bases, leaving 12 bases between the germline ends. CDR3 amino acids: CASSLQGVGTEAFF. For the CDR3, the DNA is TGTGCCAGCAGCTTACAGGGTGTCGGGACTGAAGCTTTCTTT.

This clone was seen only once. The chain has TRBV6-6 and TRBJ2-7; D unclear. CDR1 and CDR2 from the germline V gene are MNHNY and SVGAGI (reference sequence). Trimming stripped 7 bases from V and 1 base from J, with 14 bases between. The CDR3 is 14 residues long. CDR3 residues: CASTPSQMSYEQYF. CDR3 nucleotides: TGTGCCAGCACCCCATCCCAGATGTCCTACGAGCAGTACTTC.

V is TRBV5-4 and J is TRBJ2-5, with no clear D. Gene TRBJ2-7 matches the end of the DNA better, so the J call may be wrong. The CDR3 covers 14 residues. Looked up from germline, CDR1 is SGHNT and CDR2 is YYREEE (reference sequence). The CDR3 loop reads CASSLDSLSYEQYF. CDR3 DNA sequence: TGTGCCAGCAGCTTGGACAGCCTCTCCTACGAGCAGTACTTC.

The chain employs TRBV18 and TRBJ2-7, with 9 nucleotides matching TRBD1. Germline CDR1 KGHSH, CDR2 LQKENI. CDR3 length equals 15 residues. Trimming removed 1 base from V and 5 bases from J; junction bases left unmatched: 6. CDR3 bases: TGTGCCAGCTCACCACTAACCGGACAGGGGAACGAGCAGTACTTC. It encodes CASSPLTGQGNEQYF.

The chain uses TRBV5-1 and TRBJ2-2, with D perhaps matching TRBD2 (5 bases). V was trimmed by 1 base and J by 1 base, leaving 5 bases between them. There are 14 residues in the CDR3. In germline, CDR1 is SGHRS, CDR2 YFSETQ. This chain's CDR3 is CASSLSGNTGELFF. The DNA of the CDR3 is TGCGCCAGCAGCTTGAGCGGGAACACCGGGGAGCTGTTTTTT.

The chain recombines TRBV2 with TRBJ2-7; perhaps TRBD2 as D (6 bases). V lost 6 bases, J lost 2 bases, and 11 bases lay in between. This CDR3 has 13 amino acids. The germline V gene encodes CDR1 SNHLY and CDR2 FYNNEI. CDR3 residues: CASRLRRAYEQYF. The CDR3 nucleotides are TGTGCCAGCAGATTGCGGAGGGCCTACGAGCAGTACTTC.

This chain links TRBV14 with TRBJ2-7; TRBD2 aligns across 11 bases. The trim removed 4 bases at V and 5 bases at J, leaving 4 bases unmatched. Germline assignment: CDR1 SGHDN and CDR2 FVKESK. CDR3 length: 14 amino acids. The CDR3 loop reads CASSLTSGNDEQYF. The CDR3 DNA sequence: TGTGCCAGCAGCCTGACTAGCGGGAACGACGAGCAGTACTTC.